Shown below are 15 T cell receptor beta chains from a single sample sequenced in a study of cytomegalovirus exposure and HLA in healthy donors. Primers included in the PCR were 60 Vbeta and 13 Jbeta primers. Assay: immunoSEQ multiplex PCR; the TCRdb copy retains only in-frame clones and omits some. This repertoire shows about 110,000 clones, roughly 77% found once; its top ten account for more than 2%. The sequenced sample consisted of PBMCs. The source is a man in his forties in good health and CMV-seronegative.

This clone was seen only a few times. This chain connects TRBV7-2 to TRBJ2-3; TRBD2 matches at 15 bases. CDR1 is SGHTA, CDR2 FQGNSA, per germline. This CDR3 is built from 17 residues. J gave up 5 bases and V 0 bases, and 3 bases lay outside the gene matches. CDR3 sequence reads: CASSLAGLAGGRDTQYF. The CDR3 DNA reads TGTGCCAGCAGCTTAGCGGGACTAGCGGGGGGCCGAGATACGCAGTATTTT.

J is TRBJ2-7 and V is TRBV5-1; TRBD2 matches at 10 bases. The trim removed 2 bases at V and 7 bases at J, leaving 6 bases unmatched. CDR1 SGHRS and CDR2 YFSETQ come from the germline V gene. The CDR3 covers 14 residues. The CDR3 here is CASSFSGGVGEQYF. For the CDR3, the DNA is TGCGCCAGCAGCTTCAGCGGGGGGGTGGGTGAGCAGTACTTC.

The genes are TRBV28 and TRBJ2-2; 7 bases agree with TRBD1. CDR1 is MDHEN and CDR2 is SYDVKM in the germline V gene. The CDR3 is made up of 14 amino acids. V shed 6 bases, J shed 4 bases, and the junction held 5 bases outside the gene matches. CDR3 sequence (DNA): TGTGCCAGCAGGGAGACAGGGCCCACCGGGGAGCTGTTTTTT. Translation: CASRETGPTGELFF.

The V gene is TRBV29-1, the J gene TRBJ1-1, with 7 bases aligning to TRBD1. Trimming at V came to 7 bases and at J to 1 base, leaving 3 bases not matched to a gene. Germline values: CDR1 SQVTM, CDR2 ANQGSEA. The CDR3 has 12 residues. CDR3 nucleotides: TGCAGCGGGGGACAGACGAACACTGAAGCTTTCTTT. Translation gives CSGGQTNTEAFF.

This clone came up a few times. The chain links TRBV5-4 to TRBJ2-3, with D perhaps TRBD1 (6 bases). The CDR3 length is 15 residues. Germline CDR1 reads SGHNT; CDR2 reads YYREEE (reference sequence). The germline V and J ends were trimmed by 0 bases and 0 bases, with 8 bases remaining between them. CDR3 sequence: CASSLVQGSTDTQYF. DNA of the CDR3: TGTGCCAGCAGCTTGGTTCAGGGGAGCACAGATACGCAGTATTTT.

The rearrangement links TRBV5-6 to TRBJ2-3; TRBD2 matches 10 bases. CDR1 is SGHDT, CDR2 YYEEEE, per germline. Unmatched junction bases numbered 4, after V lost 2 bases and J lost 4 bases. CDR3 length: 15 residues. CDR3 loop: CASSFTSGVSDTQYF. CDR3 nucleotide sequence: TGTGCCAGCAGCTTTACTAGCGGGGTGTCAGATACGCAGTATTTT. Drawing the rest from reference TRBV5-6 and TRBJ2-3, the complete variable domain is DAGVTQSPTHLIKTRGQQVTLRCSPKSGHDTVSWYQQALGQGPQFIFQYYEEEERQRGNFPDRFSGHQFPNYSSELNVNALLLGDSALYLCASSFTSGVSDTQYFGPGTRLTVL.

This chain links TRBV7-9 with TRBJ2-1, with 7 bases lining up with TRBD1. CDR1 and CDR2 from the germline V gene are SEHNR and FQNEAQ (reference sequence). Trimming at V came to 4 bases and at J to 6 bases, leaving 9 bases not matched to a gene. This CDR3 region has 15 residues. The DNA for the CDR3 is TGTGCCAGCAGCTCGGACAGGAGTAACGGCAATGAGCAGTTCTTC. Amino acid sequence: CASSSDRSNGNEQFF. The full variable domain, with the rest looked up from reference TRBV7-9 and TRBJ2-1, is DTGVSQNPRHKITKRGQNVTFRCDPISEHNRLYWYRQTLGQGPEFLTYFQNEAQLEKSRLLSDRFSAERPKGSFSTLEIQRTEQGDSAMYLCASSSDRSNGNEQFFGPGTRLTVL.

The rearrangement links TRBV7-6 to TRBJ1-1; 12 bases are shared with TRBD1. Germline V gene sequence: CDR1 SGHVS, CDR2 FNYEAQ. The CDR3 covers 15 residues. V trimming: 5 bases; J trimming: 4 bases; junction bases outside the gene matches: 5. CDR3 coding DNA: TGTGCCAGCAGCCCGGGACAGGGGGCTATCACTGAAGCTTTCTTT. As protein: CASSPGQGAITEAFF.

The CDR3 DNA sequence: TGTGCCAGCAGCGTAGACCAGGGCAGCAATCAGCCCCAGCATTTT. Its protein product is CASSVDQGSNQPQHF. The chain recombines TRBV9 with TRBJ1-5; possibly TRBD1 for D (5 bases). V lost 0 bases, J lost 1 base, and 8 bases lay in between. The CDR3 is made up of 15 amino acids. From germline, CDR1 is SGDLS and CDR2 YYNGEE. Full variable domain (rest looked up from reference TRBV9 and TRBJ1-5): DSGVTQTPKHLITATGQRVTLRCSPRSGDLSVYWYQQSLDQGLQFLIQYYNGEERAKGNILERFSAQQFPDLHSELNLSSLELGDSALYFCASSVDQGSNQPQHFGDGTRLSIL.

This chain joins TRBV10-1 and TRBJ2-3, with TRBD2 as a possible D gene (5 bases). Deletions cut 3 bases from V and 4 bases from J, with 11 bases between. The CDR3 totals 14 residues. Germline V lookup: CDR1 WNHNN, CDR2 SYGVQD (reference sequence). The CDR3: CASSELSAADTQYF. DNA for the CDR3: TGCGCCAGCAGTGAACTGTCAGCGGCAGATACGCAGTATTTT.

The chain has TRBV5-1 and TRBJ2-5; D is perhaps TRBD1 (5 bases). TRBJ2-7 explains the end of the DNA better; the J call may be wrong. The CDR3 sequence is 14 residues long. CDR1 and CDR2 (germline): SGHRS, YFSETQ. CDR3 DNA: TGCGCCAGCAGCTTAGACAGAGAGACCTACGAGCAGTACTTC. The encoded protein is CASSLDRETYEQYF.

This clone was counted once. The V gene is TRBV7-2, the J gene TRBJ1-3; no definite D call. The CDR3 is made up of 15 amino acids. CDR1 is SGHTA, CDR2 FQGNSA, per germline. Trimming took 1 base from V and 0 from J, leaving 7 bases between them. For the CDR3, the DNA is TGTGCCAGCAGCTTAGACGCTAACTCTGGAAACACCATATATTTT. Protein: CASSLDANSGNTIYF.

The chain carries TRBV5-1 and TRBJ2-7; a possible D gene is TRBD2 (5 bases). V was cut by 5 bases and J by 4 bases, with 19 bases left in between. Germline CDR1 reads SGHRS; CDR2 reads YFSETQ. The CDR3 sequence is 15 residues long. DNA for the CDR3: TGCGCCAGCAGTGCCCTCGCGGGTCGGGGTTACGAGCAGTACTTC. This sequence encodes CASSALAGRGYEQYF.

V usage is TRBV15 and J usage is TRBJ1-6; D remains unclear. V was cut by 5 bases and J by 3 bases, with 11 bases left in between. CDR3 length: 15 residues. The V gene's germline CDR1 is LNHNV and CDR2 YYDKDF (reference sequence). CDR3 residues: CATSVREVYNSPLHF. Here the CDR3 DNA reads TGTGCCACCAGCGTCCGGGAAGTCTATAATTCACCCCTCCACTTT.

This clone was detected only a few times. V gene TRBV28 combines with J gene TRBJ2-7; tentatively, D is TRBD1 (9 bases). Deletions cut 6 bases from V and 2 bases from J, with 20 bases between. CDR1 and CDR2 from the germline V gene are MDHEN and SYDVKM. This CDR3 has 16 residues. The CDR3 DNA sequence: TGTGCCAGCAGATCCGGGGGGGGGACAGGGCCCTACGAGCAGTACTTC. This codes for CASRSGGGTGPYEQYF.